This is a list of T cell receptor beta chains from one sample in a study of blood T cells in healthy people across ages. TCRdb reprocessed the 5' RACE reads via MiXCR and lists one record per CDR3 protein. The data show more than 800,000 distinct CDR3 sequences, less than 35% seen once. The sequencing input was blood. The source is a woman older than 75 in good health. CDR3s include the opening cysteine and the closing phenylalanine or tryptophan. Each record gives: V gene, clone size, J gene, D gene, CDR3 protein, CDR3 DNA. D genes are given only for firm matches. Clone size is stated in some rows and not others, as once, few, many or a class when expanded.

V: TRBV20-1; size: many; J: TRBJ1-5; D: -; CDR3: CSARDRGQPQHF; DNA: TGCAGTGCTAGAGACAGGGGTCAGCCCCAGCATTTT
V: TRBV6-6; size: few; J: TRBJ1-4; D: -; CDR3: CASSYGYEKLFF; DNA: TGTGCCAGCAGTTACGGGTACGAAAAACTGTTTTTT
V: TRBV12-3/TRBV12-4; size: many; J: TRBJ2-4; D: TRBD1; CDR3: CASTLGKRGQGAKNIQYF; DNA: TGTGCCAGCACCTTGGGAAAAAGGGGGCAGGGGGCCAAAAACATTCAGTACTTC
V: TRBV7-2; size: -; J: TRBJ2-3; D: TRBD2; CDR3: CASRTGGPGTDTQYF; DNA: TGTGCCAGCAGGACGGGAGGGCCCGGCACAGATACGCAGTATTTT
V: TRBV20-1; size: -; J: TRBJ2-3; D: -; CDR3: CSARDTADTQYF; DNA: TGCAGTGCTAGGGATACGGCAGATACGCAGTATTTT
V: TRBV24-1; size: many; J: TRBJ2-3; D: -; CDR3: CATGYGSSTDTQYF; DNA: TGTGCCACCGGATATGGCTCTAGCACAGATACGCAGTATTTT
V: TRBV7-6; size: -; J: TRBJ2-7; D: TRBD1; CDR3: CAGSLDGTGGGEQYF; DNA: TGTGCCGGCAGCTTAGACGGGACAGGGGGCGGCGAGCAGTACTTC
V: TRBV6-5; size: -; J: TRBJ1-4; D: TRBD1; CDR3: CASSYSGQWKNEKLFF; DNA: TGTGCCAGCAGTTACTCGGGACAGTGGAAGAATGAAAAACTGTTTTTT
V: TRBV28; size: many; J: TRBJ2-1; D: -; CDR3: CASSLLGQADEQFF; DNA: TGTGCCAGCAGTTTATTGGGCCAGGCGGATGAGCAGTTCTTC
V: TRBV20-1; size: many; J: TRBJ2-5; D: TRBD2; CDR3: CSARGLRTRQETQYF; DNA: TGCAGTGCTAGAGGCCTCCGGACTAGACAAGAGACCCAGTACTTC
V: TRBV5-1; size: -; J: TRBJ1-2; D: -; CDR3: CASSYRQDGHGYTF; DNA: TGCGCCAGCAGCTATAGACAGGACGGCCATGGCTACACCTTC
V: TRBV15; size: many; J: TRBJ2-1; D: TRBD2; CDR3: CATSSDAGEHEQFF; DNA: TGTGCCACCAGCTCCGACGCGGGGGAGCATGAGCAGTTCTTC
V: TRBV9; size: many; J: TRBJ1-2; D: TRBD1; CDR3: CASDRGSNYGYTF; DNA: TGTGCCAGCGACAGGGGGTCTAACTATGGCTACACCTTC
V: TRBV9; size: many; J: TRBJ2-3; D: TRBD2; CDR3: CASSGRGDFTDTQYF; DNA: TGTGCCAGCAGCGGACGGGGGGACTTTACAGATACGCAGTATTTT
V: TRBV7-7; size: -; J: TRBJ2-3; D: -; CDR3: CASNFSGTSTDTQYF; DNA: TGTGCCAGCAACTTCTCCGGGACAAGCACAGATACGCAGTATTTT
V: TRBV7-2; size: -; J: TRBJ2-7; D: -; CDR3: CASSSQPTYEQYF; DNA: TGTGCCAGCAGCTCCCAGCCCACCTACGAGCAGTACTTC
V: TRBV7-2; size: many; J: TRBJ2-7; D: -; CDR3: CASSLRQGPYEQYF; DNA: TGTGCCAGCAGCCTCCGCCAGGGCCCCTACGAGCAGTACTTC
V: TRBV12-3/TRBV12-4; size: -; J: TRBJ2-1; D: -; CDR3: CASRRFHNEQFF; DNA: TGTGCCAGCAGGCGATTCCACAATGAGCAGTTCTTC
V: TRBV6-1; size: few; J: TRBJ1-4; D: -; CDR3: CASEPATNEKLFF; DNA: TGTGCCAGCGAGCCTGCAACTAATGAAAAACTGTTTTTT
V: TRBV2; size: -; J: TRBJ1-2; D: TRBD1; CDR3: CASLAMLGGTGKGGYTF; DNA: TGTGCCAGCCTCGCGATGTTGGGAGGGACAGGGAAAGGCGGCTACACCTTC
V: TRBV7-2; size: many; J: TRBJ2-2; D: -; CDR3: CASSTAEALGGIGELFF; DNA: TGTGCCAGCAGCACCGCCGAGGCTCTCGGAGGAATCGGGGAGCTGTTTTTT
V: TRBV20-1; size: many; J: TRBJ1-2; D: TRBD1; CDR3: CSAPRTGNAANYGYTF; DNA: TGCAGTGCTCCCAGGACAGGGAACGCGGCCAACTATGGCTACACCTTC
V: TRBV20-1; size: -; J: TRBJ2-3; D: -; CDR3: CSARSLGRDTDTQYF; DNA: TGCAGTGCTAGAAGTTTGGGCCGGGACACAGATACGCAGTATTTT
V: TRBV6-6; size: -; J: TRBJ2-5; D: -; CDR3: CASSHGTASYGQYF; DNA: TGTGCCAGCAGTCACGGGACTGCCTCCTACGGGCAGTACTTC
V: TRBV5-1; size: many; J: TRBJ2-7; D: TRBD1; CDR3: CASSLTGGYEQYF; DNA: TGCGCCAGCAGTTTGACAGGGGGCTACGAGCAGTACTTC
V: TRBV20-1; size: many; J: TRBJ2-4; D: TRBD1; CDR3: CSARDRQGGDIQYF; DNA: TGCAGTGCTAGGGATAGACAGGGTGGAGACATTCAGTACTTC
V: TRBV20-1; size: many; J: TRBJ2-7; D: -; CDR3: CSARDRATSYEQYF; DNA: TGCAGTGCTAGAGACCGGGCCACCTCCTACGAGCAGTACTTC
V: TRBV11-2; size: few; J: TRBJ2-3; D: -; CDR3: CASSQGRAGKDTQYF; DNA: TGTGCCAGCAGCCAAGGAAGGGCCGGGAAGGATACGCAGTATTTT
V: TRBV3-1; size: -; J: TRBJ1-2; D: -; CDR3: CASSPGTGRGYGYTF; DNA: TGTGCCAGCAGCCCAGGAACAGGACGTGGCTATGGCTACACCTTC
V: TRBV19; size: once; J: TRBJ1-5; D: TRBD1; CDR3: CASSRTGGGNQPQHF; DNA: TGTGCCAGTAGTCGGACAGGGGGCGGCAATCAGCCCCAGCATTTT
V: TRBV27; size: few; J: TRBJ1-4; D: TRBD1; CDR3: CASSLLTGTVLSEKLFF; DNA: TGTGCCAGCAGTTTATTGACCGGGACAGTTTTGAGTGAAAAACTGTTTTTT
V: TRBV9; size: many; J: TRBJ1-2; D: -; CDR3: CASSGTASRVRYGYTF; DNA: TGTGCCAGCAGCGGAACGGCCTCACGGGTCCGGTATGGCTACACCTTC
V: TRBV20-1; size: few; J: TRBJ1-1; D: -; CDR3: CSARDSRASRLNTEAFF; DNA: TGCAGTGCTAGAGATTCAAGGGCTTCACGTCTGAACACTGAAGCTTTCTTT
V: TRBV28; size: -; J: TRBJ2-7; D: -; CDR3: CASSLPTGSHEQYF; DNA: TGCGCCAGCAGTCTCCCCACAGGGAGCCACGAGCAGTACTTC
V: TRBV11-2; size: many; J: TRBJ2-7; D: -; CDR3: CASSPPGLRSSYEQYF; DNA: TGTGCCAGCAGCCCCCCCGGACTCAGGAGCTCCTACGAGCAGTACTTC
V: TRBV9; size: -; J: TRBJ2-2; D: TRBD2; CDR3: CASSVGNSGNGELFF; DNA: TGTGCCAGCAGCGTAGGGAATAGCGGGAACGGGGAGCTGTTTTTT
V: TRBV5-1; size: -; J: TRBJ1-1; D: -; CDR3: CASSLEPGPDTEAFF; DNA: TGCGCCAGCAGCTTGGAGCCAGGGCCCGACACTGAAGCTTTCTTT
V: TRBV29-1; size: many; J: TRBJ2-5; D: -; CDR3: CSAANPSLTKGSQETQYF; DNA: TGCAGCGCGGCCAACCCTTCTTTGACAAAAGGATCCCAAGAGACCCAGTACTTC
V: TRBV2; size: -; J: TRBJ2-3; D: -; CDR3: CASSEHGSSPQTDTQYF; DNA: TGTGCCAGCAGTGAACATGGCTCCAGTCCCCAAACAGATACGCAGTATTTT
V: TRBV20-1; size: many; J: TRBJ2-5; D: -; CDR3: CSATGGAAQETQYF; DNA: TGCAGTGCTACGGGTGGGGCAGCCCAAGAGACCCAGTACTTC
V: TRBV7-8; size: -; J: TRBJ2-2; D: TRBD2; CDR3: CASSLATERGANTGELFF; DNA: TGTGCCAGCAGCTTAGCGACGGAACGGGGGGCGAACACCGGGGAGCTGTTTTTT
V: TRBV7-2; size: many; J: TRBJ2-5; D: -; CDR3: CASSPASSGETQYF; DNA: TGTGCCAGCAGCCCCGCTTCCAGCGGGGAGACCCAGTACTTC
V: TRBV6-5; size: many; J: TRBJ2-5; D: TRBD1; CDR3: CASSYAQGVETQYF; DNA: TGTGCCAGCAGTTACGCACAGGGGGTAGAGACCCAGTACTTC
V: TRBV29-1; size: many; J: TRBJ1-2; D: -; CDR3: CSVQGGPNYGYTF; DNA: TGCAGCGTACAGGGTGGGCCTAACTATGGCTACACCTTC
V: TRBV12-3/TRBV12-4; size: many; J: TRBJ2-3; D: -; CDR3: CASSPLGVLYF; DNA: TGTGCCAGCAGCCCTCTAGGGGTGCTGTATTTT